This passage covers 6 T cell receptor beta chains from one sample sequenced in a study of OX40 agonist ivuxolimab in advanced cancers. The assay was immunoSEQ multiplex PCR, and TCRdb's table has in-frame clones only and misses some. The sample consists of tens of thousands of clones, around 80% of them appearing once. This specimen consisted of CD4+ or CD8+ T cells sorted from blood, obtained in a trial of the OX40 agonist ivuxolimab. These receptors were collected from an adult with an advanced solid tumor such as melanoma, head and neck, liver or kidney cancer.

The CDR3 DNA is TGCAGCGTTAAGTTGAGCTCCTACGAGCAGTACTTC. This sequence encodes CSVKLSSYEQYF. The chain combines TRBV29-1 with TRBJ2-7; unclear D gene. This CDR3 is built from 12 residues. With 5 bases removed from V and 0 bases from J, the gap between germline ends came to 8 bases. Germline values: CDR1 SQVTM, CDR2 ANQGSEA.

The chain is built from TRBV7-3 and TRBJ1-5; the D gene is possibly TRBD1 (5 bases). Germline V gives CDR1 SGHTA, CDR2 FQGTGA. Trimming removed 5 bases from V and 5 bases from J, with 10 bases in between. The CDR3 runs to 13 residues. The CDR3 DNA follows: TGTGCCAGCAGCCTAAGGGACGATCAGCCCCAGCATTTT. It codes for CASSLRDDQPQHF.

V and J are TRBV27 and TRBJ1-1; 8 bases are a match to TRBD1. The CDR3 length is 14 residues. Germline CDR1 and CDR2: MNHEY and SMNVEV (reference sequence). With 7 bases clipped from V and 0 bases from J, the junction kept 4 bases outside the gene matches. DNA for the CDR3: TGTGCCAGCAATCGCAGGGGGCTGAACACTGAAGCTTTCTTT. Amino acids: CASNRRGLNTEAFF.

The sample holds one count of this clone. The genes are TRBV28 and TRBJ2-5, with no clear D. From germline, CDR1 is MDHEN and CDR2 SYDVKM. V lost 5 bases to trimming and J lost 1 base, with 5 bases between them. The CDR3 runs 12 residues. This CDR3 is CASSQTQETQYF. CDR3 coding DNA: TGTGCCAGCAGTCAGACCCAAGAGACCCAGTACTTC.

This chain links TRBV7-3 with TRBJ2-2; unclear D gene. Germline CDR1 reads SGHTA; CDR2 reads FQGTGA. The CDR3 runs 13 residues. Between the trimmed V and J ends, which lost 0 bases and 5 bases, there was a span of 4 bases. The CDR3 loop reads CASSLTRTGELFF. The DNA for the CDR3 is TGTGCCAGCAGCTTAACCAGGACCGGGGAGCTGTTTTTT.

The V gene is TRBV6-5, the J gene TRBJ2-7; TRBD1 aligns across 8 bases. The V gene's germline CDR1 is MNHEY and CDR2 SVGAGI. The CDR3 runs 15 residues. Trimming cost V 4 bases and J 4 bases; bases outside gene matches: 9. The DNA of the CDR3 is TGTGCCAGCAGTTTCGGGACAGGCTACTTGTACGAGCAGTACTTC. It translates to CASSFGTGYLYEQYF.